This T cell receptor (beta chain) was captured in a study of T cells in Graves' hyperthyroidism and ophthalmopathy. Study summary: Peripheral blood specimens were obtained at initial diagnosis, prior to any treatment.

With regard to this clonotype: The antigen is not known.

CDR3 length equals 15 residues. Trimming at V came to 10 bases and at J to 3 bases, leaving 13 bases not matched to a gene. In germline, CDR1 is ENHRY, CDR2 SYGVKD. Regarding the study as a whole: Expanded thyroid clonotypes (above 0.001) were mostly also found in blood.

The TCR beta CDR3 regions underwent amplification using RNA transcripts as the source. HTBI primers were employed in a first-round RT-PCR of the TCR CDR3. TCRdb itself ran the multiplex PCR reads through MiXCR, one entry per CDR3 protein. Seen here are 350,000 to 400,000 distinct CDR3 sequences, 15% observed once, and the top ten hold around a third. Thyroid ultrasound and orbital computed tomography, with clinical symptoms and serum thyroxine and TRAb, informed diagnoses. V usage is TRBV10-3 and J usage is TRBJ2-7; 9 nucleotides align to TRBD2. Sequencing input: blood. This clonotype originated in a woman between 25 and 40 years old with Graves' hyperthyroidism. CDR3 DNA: TGTGCCACCCTAAACAGGCTAGCGGGGAGCTACGAGCAGTACTTC. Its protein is CATLNRLAGSYEQYF.